The 24 T cell receptor beta chains in this list originate from one sample, sequenced in a study of T-cell reconstitution after alpha-beta-depleted transplantation in children. As it was prepared, the TCRbeta library received unique molecular identifiers. TCRdb independently ran MiXCR on the PCR reads; one entry per CDR3 protein. The table lists 610,000 or so distinct CDR3 sequences, 20% to 30% of them singletons. Sequencing was performed on PBMCs, taken before TCRalphabeta/CD19-depleted stem cell transplant. The origin of the receptors is a boy under two years old with Wiskott-Aldrich syndrome, due to receive a stem cell transplant.

This clonotype was seen more than once but under ten times. This sequence joins TRBV20-1 and TRBJ2-1, with D unresolved. The germline V gene has CDR1 DFQATT and CDR2 SNEGSKA (reference sequence). Trimming pared 0 bases from V and 7 bases from J, leaving 10 bases between. This CDR3 is 13 amino acids long. DNA of the CDR3: TGCAGTGCTAGAGACTTGCCGGTTAATGAGCAGTTCTTC. Translated: CSARDLPVNEQFF.

This clonotype has just a few counts. This chain uses TRBV5-1 with TRBJ1-1, with no clear D. CDR1 is SGHRS and CDR2 is YFSETQ in the germline V gene. The ends were cut back, 1 base at V and 3 bases at J, with 10 bases in the middle. The CDR3 extends over 14 amino acids. The CDR3 DNA reads as TGCGCCAGCAGCTTGCGTAGTGGGTACACTGAAGCTTTCTTT. Its translation: CASSLRSGYTEAFF.

V and J are TRBV5-1 and TRBJ2-2; 9 nucleotides align to TRBD1. The CDR3 spans 16 residues. The V and J ends lost 1 base and 5 bases, in that order; junction bases with no gene match: 6. In germline, CDR1 is SGHRS, CDR2 YFSETQ. CDR3 amino acids: CASSLWTGATTGELFF. The CDR3 DNA reads as TGCGCCAGCAGCTTGTGGACAGGGGCGACTACCGGGGAGCTGTTTTTT.

The CDR3 bases are TGTGCCACCATGAGGGGAAATGAGCAGTTCTTC. It yields the protein CATMRGNEQFF. This chain connects TRBV24-1 to TRBJ2-1, with D possibly called TRBD1 or TRBD2 (5 bases each). V was clipped by 8 bases and J by 7 bases, with 8 bases between them. The CDR3 has 11 residues. Germline assignment: CDR1 KGHDR and CDR2 SFDVKD.

This clonotype was detected only a few times. V usage is TRBV27 and J usage is TRBJ2-1; no reliable D call. Germline values: CDR1 MNHEY, CDR2 SMNVEV (reference sequence). The CDR3 has 13 amino acids. The V end lost 0 bases, the J end lost 5 bases, and 5 bases lay between the germline ends. The DNA for the CDR3 is TGTGCCAGCAGTTTATCACCGAACAATGAGCAGTTCTTC. Its protein product is CASSLSPNNEQFF.

The chain employs TRBV20-1 and TRBJ2-1, with 10 bases lining up with TRBD2. The germline V gene encodes CDR1 DFQATT and CDR2 SNEGSKA (reference sequence). CDR3 size: 15 residues. The V gene end was trimmed by 0 bases and the J gene end by 7 bases; junction bases not matched to a gene: 6. Here the CDR3 reads CSARDWASGSNEQFF. The CDR3 region has the DNA TGCAGTGCTAGAGATTGGGCTAGCGGGAGTAATGAGCAGTTCTTC.

This clonotype was counted between two and nine times. V gene TRBV3-1 combines with J gene TRBJ2-3, with D hard to call. Germline V gene lookup returns CDR1 LGHDT and CDR2 YNNKEL (reference sequence). The CDR3 sequence is 14 residues long. The V and J ends lost 1 base and 2 bases respectively, with 7 bases between them. CDR3 region: CASSQGRTTDTQYF. The CDR3 DNA follows: TGTGCCAGCAGCCAAGGGAGAACCACAGATACGCAGTATTTT.

This clonotype came up a few times. The rearrangement links TRBV9 to TRBJ1-6; TRBD1 aligns across 9 bases. Unmatched junction bases numbered 2, after V lost 1 base and J lost 9 bases. Looked up from germline, CDR1 is SGDLS and CDR2 is YYNGEE. This CDR3 has 14 residues. The CDR3 loop reads CASSVRQGGSPLHF. The CDR3 region has the DNA TGTGCCAGCAGCGTAAGACAGGGGGGTTCACCCCTCCACTTT.

J is TRBJ2-2 and V is TRBV7-2; TRBD2 matches at 11 bases. Germline CDR1 is SGHTA and CDR2 is FQGNSA. Trimming removed 1 base from V and 4 bases from J; junction bases left unmatched: 8. This CDR3 comprises 18 residues. The CDR3 region has the DNA TGTGCCAGCAGCTTAGGGCTGACTAGCGGGATGACCACCGGGGAGCTGTTTTTT. Amino acids: CASSLGLTSGMTTGELFF.

This clonotype appeared a few times. The rearrangement links TRBV28 to TRBJ2-7; D perhaps matches TRBD1 (9 bases). Germline loops: CDR1 MDHEN, CDR2 SYDVKM. V shed 5 bases and J shed 5 bases, with 22 bases lying between them. The CDR3 totals 16 residues. The CDR3 is CASSPPGGTGSHEQYF. The CDR3 DNA follows: TGTGCCAGCAGTCCCCCGGGAGGGACAGGGAGCCACGAGCAGTACTTC.

About this clonotype: Sequence at one end of the junction differs from germline and may be a read error. CDR3 in amino acids: CSARPGLDYERYF. Written as DNA, the CDR3 is TGCAGTGCTAGGCCGGGACTAGACTACGAGCGGTACTTC. The chain joins TRBV20-1 to TRBJ2-7, with 8 bases identical to TRBD2. Germline V gene lookup returns CDR1 DFQATT and CDR2 SNEGSKA (reference sequence). CDR3 length equals 13 residues.

J is TRBJ2-5 and V is TRBV27; 8 bases match TRBD2. Trimming took 4 bases from V and 5 from J; bases not matched to a gene: 12. Looked up from germline, CDR1 is MNHEY and CDR2 is SMNVEV (reference sequence). The CDR3 runs 16 residues. The CDR3 DNA sequence: TGTGCCAGCAGTTCGGTCGGGAGGGCCCGACGGGAGACCCAGTACTTC. This sequence encodes CASSSVGRARRETQYF.

Concerning this clonotype: Its ends do not fully match the called genes, so a read error is possible. The J gene is TRBJ2-4, the V gene TRBV4-2; D not resolved. This CDR3 comprises 16 residues. Germline V gene lookup returns CDR1 LGHNA and CDR2 YNFKEQ. The CDR3, as DNA: TGTGCCAGCAGCCAGGACCCTCGGGCTACCAACAACATTCAGTACTTC. It specifies CASSQDPRATNNIQYF.

This clonotype occurred a few times. The chain recombines TRBV7-2 with TRBJ2-7; 9 nucleotides match TRBD2. In germline, CDR1 is SGHTA, CDR2 FQGNSA. The CDR3 is 15 amino acids. V lost 1 base and J lost 7; bases outside the gene matches: 8. CDR3 amino acids: CASSLGIAGDREQYF. The CDR3 DNA reads TGTGCCAGCAGCTTAGGTATAGCGGGAGATAGGGAGCAGTACTTC.

This clonotype was seen only a few times. The chain is built from TRBV5-1 and TRBJ2-1, with 10 bases identical to TRBD2. V dropped 1 base and J dropped 8; count of bases not matched to a gene: 9. Germline assignment: CDR1 SGHRS and CDR2 YFSETQ. This CDR3 is built from 16 residues. CDR3: CASSLPAGGPWDEQFF. The DNA of the CDR3 is TGCGCCAGCAGCTTGCCAGCGGGAGGGCCTTGGGATGAGCAGTTCTTC.

In its sample, this clonotype was seen a few times. The V call is TRBV5-6, the J call TRBJ2-5; D might be TRBD1 (5 bases). Germline loops: CDR1 SGHDT, CDR2 YYEEEE. V shed 4 bases and J shed 2 bases, with 15 bases lying between them. The CDR3 runs to 15 residues. In nucleotides, the CDR3 is TGTGCCAGCAGCCCCTTAGACAGATTACAAGAGACCCAGTACTTC. It yields the protein CASSPLDRLQETQYF.

The V gene is TRBV5-1, the J gene TRBJ2-3; 7 nucleotides agree with TRBD1. Germline V lookup: CDR1 SGHRS, CDR2 YFSETQ. V dropped 0 bases and J dropped 0; count of bases not matched to a gene: 7. The CDR3 runs to 17 residues. The CDR3 here is CASSLGQGSASTDTQYF. The CDR3 DNA is TGCGCCAGCAGCTTGGGACAGGGAAGCGCAAGCACAGATACGCAGTATTTT.

There are many counts of this clonotype. The chain recombines TRBV5-1 with TRBJ2-7, with 8 bases lining up with TRBD2. V dropped 0 bases and J dropped 6; count of bases not matched to a gene: 2. CDR3 length: 13 residues. The germline V gene encodes CDR1 SGHRS and CDR2 YFSETQ. CDR3 region: CASSLAREGEQYF. The CDR3 DNA is TGCGCCAGCAGCTTGGCCCGGGAGGGCGAGCAGTACTTC.

This chain joins TRBV20-1 and TRBJ2-1, with a possible D match to TRBD2 (5 bases). The CDR3 is 16 residues long. The germline V gene has CDR1 DFQATT and CDR2 SNEGSKA (reference sequence). V lost 3 bases and J 7 bases, leaving 22 bases between the germline ends. This CDR3 reads CSASRRSGFGENEQFF. The CDR3, as DNA: TGCAGTGCTAGCCGCAGGTCGGGATTTGGGGAAAATGAGCAGTTCTTC.

The V gene is TRBV20-1, the J gene TRBJ2-7; TRBD2 agrees at 9 bases. Germline values: CDR1 DFQATT, CDR2 SNEGSKA (reference sequence). This CDR3 is 14 amino acids long. The J segment lost 4 bases and the V segment lost 3 bases, leaving 7 bases of the junction unmatched. The DNA of the CDR3 is TGCAGTGCTAGGATACTAGCGGGCGTTTACGAGCAGTACTTC. Protein product: CSARILAGVYEQYF.

This clonotype came up a few times. The rearrangement uses TRBV20-1 and TRBJ1-5; the match to TRBD1 covers 7 bases. The CDR3 covers 17 residues. V lost 3 bases to trimming and J lost 5 bases; unmatched junction nucleotides: 16. CDR1 and CDR2 from the germline V gene are DFQATT and SNEGSKA (reference sequence). The CDR3 DNA reads TGCAGTGCTAGTTTCCCCCGGACAGGCGGGGGGGATCAGCCCCAGCATTTT. It encodes CSASFPRTGGGDQPQHF.

This chain uses TRBV30 with TRBJ1-6, with 8 bases fitting TRBD1. This CDR3 has 12 amino acids. Germline values: CDR1 GTSNPN, CDR2 SVGIG (reference sequence). The ends lost 7 bases at V and 8 bases at J; junction bases unmatched: 4. CDR3 sequence: CAFDRGDSPLHF. In nucleotides, the CDR3 is TGTGCCTTTGACAGGGGTGATTCACCCCTCCACTTT. The variable domain in full, with the rest retrieved from reference TRBV30 and TRBJ1-6, is SQTIHQWPATLVQPVGSPLSLECTVEGTSNPNLYWYRQAAGRGLQLLFYSVGIGQISSEVPQNLSASRPQDRQFILSSKKLLLSDSGFYLCAFDRGDSPLHFGNGTRLTVT.

This clonotype was counted between two and nine times. The CDR3 is CASSLDPVEGYGYTF. CDR3 coding DNA: TGCGCCAGCAGCTTGGACCCAGTGGAGGGCTATGGCTACACCTTC. The chain is built from TRBV5-1 and TRBJ1-2; no firm D call. Trimming shortened V by 0 bases and J by 4 bases, and 13 bases separated the two germline ends. The germline V gene encodes CDR1 SGHRS and CDR2 YFSETQ. The CDR3 is 15 residues long.

The V gene is TRBV5-1, the J gene TRBJ2-2; 7 bases match TRBD1. Losses at the gene ends were 4 bases for V and 0 bases for J; bases not matched to a gene: 3. The CDR3 runs 15 residues. Germline V CDR1 and CDR2: SGHRS, YFSETQ. The CDR3 loop is CASSIGQANTGELFF. The CDR3 DNA reads TGCGCCAGCAGCATCGGACAGGCGAACACCGGGGAGCTGTTTTTT.